This record looks at one TCR beta chain sequence and its context. The antigen remains undetermined. Primers used in a second PCR of roughly 6 to 12 cycles were a sample-barcoded 5' primer and a J-beta primer mix. One entry per CDR3 protein, called by TCRdb with MiXCR from the 5' RACE reads. The repertoire holds 890,000 or so distinct CDR3 sequences, approximately 59% seen once, with roughly 25% in the top ten. Total RNA, at least 6 micrograms per sample, was extracted from PBMCs. This specimen belongs to a study of blood T cells in healthy people across ages. Study-level information: About one barcoded beta molecule per two T cells was the capture yield of template switching. Study-wide findings and caveats: Total diversity from one million sequenced T cells was likely underestimated. TCR beta diversity tracked closely with naive T cell percentage.

This CDR3 comprises 18 residues. Sequenced material: blood. This TCR was sampled from a man younger than 45 in good health. The J gene is TRBJ2-4, the V gene TRBV12-3 or TRBV12-4, with 10 bases aligning to TRBD1. The J call is doubtful: the DNA matches TRBJ2-5 better. This chain's CDR3 is CASRTGTGAGMIQETQYF. CDR3 coding DNA: TGTGCCAGCAGAACCGGGACAGGGGCGGGGATGATCCAAGAGACCCAGTACTTC.